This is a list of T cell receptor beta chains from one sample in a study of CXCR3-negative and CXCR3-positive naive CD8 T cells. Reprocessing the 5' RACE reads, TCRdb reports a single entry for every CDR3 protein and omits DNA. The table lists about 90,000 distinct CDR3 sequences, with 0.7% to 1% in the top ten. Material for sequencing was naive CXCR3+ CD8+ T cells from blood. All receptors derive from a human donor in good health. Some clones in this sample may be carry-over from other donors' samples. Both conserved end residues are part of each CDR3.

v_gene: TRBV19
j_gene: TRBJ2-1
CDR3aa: CASSSRQTLYNEQFF

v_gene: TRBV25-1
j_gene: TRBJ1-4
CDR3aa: CASTPNGGTSEKLFF

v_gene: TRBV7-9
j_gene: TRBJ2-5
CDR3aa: CASSMTSGRAGETQYF

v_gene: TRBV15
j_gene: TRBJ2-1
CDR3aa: CATSILQGNNEQFF

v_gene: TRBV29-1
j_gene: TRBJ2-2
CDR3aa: CSVEVPTVNTGELFF

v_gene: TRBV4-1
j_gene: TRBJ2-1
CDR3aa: CASSLDELAMNEQFF

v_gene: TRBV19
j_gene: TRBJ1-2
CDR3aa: CASSWSAGDYTF

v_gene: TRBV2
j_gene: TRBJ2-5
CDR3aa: CASSEFVGQETQYF

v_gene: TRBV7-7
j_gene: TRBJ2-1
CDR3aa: CASSPFPAGGAGRNEQFF

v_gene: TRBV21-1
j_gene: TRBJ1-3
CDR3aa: CASSRIDGNTIYF

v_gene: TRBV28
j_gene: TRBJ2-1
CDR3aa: CASSYRGPNYNEQFF

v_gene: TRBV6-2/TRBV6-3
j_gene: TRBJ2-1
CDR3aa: CASGLFRSGNSYNEQFF

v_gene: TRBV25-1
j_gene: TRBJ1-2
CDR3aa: CASSVDPRTYGYTF

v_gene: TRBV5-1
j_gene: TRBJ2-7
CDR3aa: CASSPDSGPFYEQYF

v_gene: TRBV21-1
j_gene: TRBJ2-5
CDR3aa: CASSKALGTSGRAAPQETQYF

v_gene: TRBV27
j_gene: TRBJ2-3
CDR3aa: CASTRPPGDQYF

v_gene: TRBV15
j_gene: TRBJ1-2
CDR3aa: CATSSPLRGYTF

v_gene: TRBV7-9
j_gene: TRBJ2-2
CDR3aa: CASSALPGVVVTGELFF

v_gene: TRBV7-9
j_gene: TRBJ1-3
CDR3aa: CASSPGGPGNTIYF

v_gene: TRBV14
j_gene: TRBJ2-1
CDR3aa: CASSPLAYNEQFF

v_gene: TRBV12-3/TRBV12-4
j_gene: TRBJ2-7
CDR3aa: CASSSIKGTATYEQYF

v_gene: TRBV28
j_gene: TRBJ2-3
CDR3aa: CASSSSGDTQYF

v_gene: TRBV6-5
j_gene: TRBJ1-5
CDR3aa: CASSYGAGSNQPQHF

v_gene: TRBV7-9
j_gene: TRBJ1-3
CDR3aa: CASSYTTGGNTIYF

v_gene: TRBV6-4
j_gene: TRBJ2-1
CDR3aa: CASSDGLAGGIGEQFF

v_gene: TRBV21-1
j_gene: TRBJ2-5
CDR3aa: CASSKVVIETQYF

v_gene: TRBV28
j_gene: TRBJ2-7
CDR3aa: CASSYWGYEQYF

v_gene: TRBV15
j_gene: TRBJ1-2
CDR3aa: CATSRGRQGGKDGYTF

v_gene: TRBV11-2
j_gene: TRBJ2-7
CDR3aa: CASSLGGQYYEQYF

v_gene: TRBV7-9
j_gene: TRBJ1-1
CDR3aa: CASSPPLGNEAFF

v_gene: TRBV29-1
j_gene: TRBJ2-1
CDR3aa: CSVTLTTLGGNEQFF

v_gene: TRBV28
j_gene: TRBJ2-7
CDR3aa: CASSSRGGYSYEQYF

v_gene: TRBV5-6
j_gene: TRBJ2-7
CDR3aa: CASSLRPSYEQYF

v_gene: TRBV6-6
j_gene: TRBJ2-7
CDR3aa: CASSFAGGAHSYEQYF

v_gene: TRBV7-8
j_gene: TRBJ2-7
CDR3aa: CASSLGDSDYEQYF

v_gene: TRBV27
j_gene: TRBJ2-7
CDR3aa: CASSLGGSYKQYF

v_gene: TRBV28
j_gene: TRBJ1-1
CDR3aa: CASSIQVNTEAFF

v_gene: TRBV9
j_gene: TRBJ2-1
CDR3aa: CASSASGIAYNEQFF

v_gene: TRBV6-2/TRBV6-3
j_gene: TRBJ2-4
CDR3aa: CASSYQGGAKNIQYF

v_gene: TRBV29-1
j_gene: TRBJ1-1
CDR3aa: CSVQLPGQVARTEAFF

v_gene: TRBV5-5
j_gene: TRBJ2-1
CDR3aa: CASSYGLAHLDEQFF

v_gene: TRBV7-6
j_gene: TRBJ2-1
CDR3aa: CASSPRLAGGPSSYNEQFF

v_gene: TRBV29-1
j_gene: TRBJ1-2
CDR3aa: CSVPPLEEDYGYTF

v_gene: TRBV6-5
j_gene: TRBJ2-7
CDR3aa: CASSYSTSGRYEQYF

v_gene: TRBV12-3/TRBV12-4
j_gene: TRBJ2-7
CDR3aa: CASSFRADEQYF

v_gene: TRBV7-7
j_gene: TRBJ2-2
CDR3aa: CASSFRQNTGELFF

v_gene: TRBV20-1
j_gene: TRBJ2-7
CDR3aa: CSARDVGTEYEVYSYEQYF

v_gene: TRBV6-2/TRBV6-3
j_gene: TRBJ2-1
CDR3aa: CASSYGTSAPNEQFF